What follows describes a single TCR beta chain. In this sample, this clonotype turned up many times. Its antigen is not yet known. No per-base quality is available; no much larger clone lies one base away. These data belong to a study of T cells in Graves' hyperthyroidism and ophthalmopathy (dated by TCRdb to about 2019). Broadly, across the study: Peripheral blood samples were taken at the time of initial diagnosis, prior to any treatment. TCR V-J signatures able to tell the groups apart were searched for in a discovery cohort of 100 or so patients, of whom around 43 had Graves' ophthalmopathy and roughly 57 had stable Graves' hyperthyroidism. An independent validation cohort of under 20 hyperthyroidism patients and roughly 16 patients who later progressed to ophthalmopathy tested prospective prediction of ophthalmopathy. The roughly 91 discovery patients were randomly divided into training and test sets at a 7:3 ratio. In several Graves' hyperthyroidism patients, the study also compared T-cell repertoires from thyroid tissue with T-cell repertoires from blood. After blood sampling, hyperthyroidism patients were treated with methimazole at a starting dose of 30 mg daily, and ophthalmopathy patients were treated with high-dose intravenous methylprednisolone. According to the paper, TCR Vbeta CDR3 sequencing was carried out on 135 peripheral blood samples, which came from over 40 ophthalmopathy, approximately 78 hyperthyroidism and approximately 17 progressor patients.

Ophthalmopathy patients had moderately to severely active disease, with a Clinical Activity Score of 3 or more, a NOSPECS grade of 4 or more, and a disease duration of less than 3 months. The study excluded patients with uncontrolled infections, other autoimmune diseases, pregnancy or lactation. Diagnoses relied on clinical symptoms, serum thyroxine and TRAb, thyroid ultrasound and orbital computed tomography. PBMCs were separated from roughly 10 ml of fresh peripheral blood using Ficoll-Paque density gradient centrifugation. Total RNA was extracted using Trizol reagent, and RNA quality was assessed on an Agilent 2100 Bioanalyzer. TCR beta CDR3 regions were amplified from RNA transcripts. The TCR CDR3 was subjected to a first round of RT-PCR using the HTBI primer set and the Qiagen OneStep RT-PCR kit. Libraries were constructed in a second round of multiplex PCR, after which size selection and purification were performed. Sequencing of the libraries was done on an Illumina HiSeq2000 using paired-end 100 bp reads. The authors' analysis ran thus. SOAPnuke was used to process the raw data, throwing out any read that contained adapters or uncalled bases, had a mean Phred below 15, or lacked an exact constant-primer or identifier match. COPE v1.2.5 was used to merge the high-quality paired reads, and each unique nucleotide sequence was defined as a clonotype. MiTCR v1.1 was used to align clonotypes to the IMGT TRBV, TRBD and TRBJ reference segments. Only V-J combinations with frequency above 0.0001, covering roughly 99% of repertoires, were analysed. The TCS score was defined as F50 (clonal expansion) divided by E x V (chaos), with BLOSUM62-based TCRdist calculated between CDR3 peptides within each V-J. Welch's t-statistics and random forest reduced roughly 530 V-J features to roughly 13, which were used in a naive Bayes classifier (R e1071). In TCRdb, the public reads were trimmed at Q25 with fastp and aligned with MiXCR, with productive beta chains retained. Each CDR3 protein appears once, grouped with its most common genes and DNA. For this entry, the V and J calls and clone size follow TCRdb and not the study's own pipeline. The sample table lists fewer than 500,000 distinct CDR3 sequences, 13% to 15% of them with a count of one. Clones ranked in the top ten supply roughly a fifth of the sample.

Broad study findings and their caveats: A model built on a 13 V-J signature distinguished ophthalmopathy from stable hyperthyroidism, reaching over 85% sensitivity and around 82% specificity in cross-validation and 80%/75% in testing. Most expanded thyroid clonotypes (frequency above 0.001) were also found in blood, which suggests that blood repertoires may mirror thyroid immune responses. Sample size was not statistically predetermined, and investigators were not blinded to group allocation. During validation, the model predicted progression to ophthalmopathy a median of about 5.9 months ahead of onset, with roughly 65% sensitivity and almost 75% specificity.

For CDR1 and CDR2, the germline V gene lists MDHEN and SYDVKM. The CDR3 numbers 14 residues from cysteine through phenylalanine. The read is trimmed to its CDR3 DNA, 42 bases read in frame from base 1. From V the trimming removes 8 bases and from J it removes 1 base, while the gene matches leave 7 bases of the junction unaccounted for. Specimen: blood. This sequence uses TRBV28 and TRBJ2-7, with TRBD1 matching 8 junction bases. The TCR originated in a woman aged 25 to 39 with Graves' ophthalmopathy. The sequenced DNA: TGTGCCAGCTCACCTCGGACAGGGTCCTACGAGCAGTACTTC. Its translation is CASSPRTGSYEQYF.